The present T cell receptor (beta chain) was sequenced within a study of cytomegalovirus exposure and HLA in healthy donors. The CDR3 contains 12 residues. CDR1 and CDR2 from the germline V gene are SNHLY and FYNNEI. Trimming removed 8 bases from V and 6 bases from J, with 14 bases in between. Findings and limits, study-wide: TCR beta V- and J-gene trimming was later associated with a missense DCLRE1C variant. The authors listed 164 TCR beta chains as cytomegalovirus-associated.

As for this clone: Its antigen remains unidentified.

60 Vbeta and 13 Jbeta primers were used in PCR. Profiled with immunoSEQ multiplex PCR; TCRdb holds only in-frame clones, not every one. The data contain approximately 140,000 clones, less than 80% of them singletons. The chain links TRBV2 to TRBJ2-7; tentatively, D is TRBD2 (5 bases). The origin of this receptor is a woman aged 45-65 years in good health and CMV-seropositive. What was sequenced was PBMCs. In nucleotides, the CDR3 is TGTGCCAGCGCCATGGGAGAATCCGAGCAGTACTTC. It encodes CASAMGESEQYF.